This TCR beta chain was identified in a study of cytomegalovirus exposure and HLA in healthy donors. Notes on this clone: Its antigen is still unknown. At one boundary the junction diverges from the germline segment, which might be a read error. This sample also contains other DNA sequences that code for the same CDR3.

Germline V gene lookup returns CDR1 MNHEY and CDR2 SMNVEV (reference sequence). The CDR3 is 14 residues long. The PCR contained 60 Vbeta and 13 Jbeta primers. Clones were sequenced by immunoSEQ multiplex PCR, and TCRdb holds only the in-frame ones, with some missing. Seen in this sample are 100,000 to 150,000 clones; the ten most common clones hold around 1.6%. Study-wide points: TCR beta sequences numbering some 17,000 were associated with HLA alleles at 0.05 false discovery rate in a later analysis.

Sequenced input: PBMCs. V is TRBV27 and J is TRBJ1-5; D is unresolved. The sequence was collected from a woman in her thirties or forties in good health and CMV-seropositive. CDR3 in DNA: TGCGCCAGCAGTTTAGAGGGTATACAGCAGCCCCAGCATTTT. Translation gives CASSLEGIQQPQHF.